This T cell receptor beta chain was retrieved from a study of T-cell reconstitution after alpha-beta-depleted transplantation in children. The study's findings and limits: Reported findings indicate that, about two months after transplant, alpha-beta T cells came from several hundred expanded clones, which were derived from non-depleted graft cells. Surviving thymic progenitors and recipient T cells were the source of high TCRbeta diversity at day 60 in some patients. Among T cells one year after transplant, newly produced cells accounted for most counts and diversity.

This clonotype has at least ten counts. The antigen remains unidentified. Germline lookup yields CDR1 DFQATT and CDR2 SNEGSKA (reference sequence). Trimming took 5 bases from V and 3 from J; bases not matched to a gene: 4. CDR3 size: 14 residues. It was with unique molecular identifiers that the TCRbeta library was prepared. TCRdb reprocessed the PCR reads with MiXCR, giving one entry per CDR3 protein. The data show roughly 76,000 distinct CDR3 sequences, with approximately 11% seen just once and about 13% held by the top ten. Here the sequenced sample was PBMCs, taken before TCRalphabeta/CD19-depleted stem cell transplant. The chain joins TRBV20-1 to TRBJ1-5; 10 bases are a match to TRBD1. The sequence was collected from a boy between 10 and 17 years old with acute myeloid leukemia, due to receive a stem cell transplant. The CDR3 region has the DNA TGCAGTGCTTATGGGACAGGGGACAATCAGCCCCAGCATTTT. This translates into CSAYGTGDNQPQHF.